This TCR beta chain was retrieved from a study of response to subunit inactivated influenza vaccine. TCRdb fed the RT-PCR reads into MiXCR, producing one record per CDR3 protein. The data hold about 780,000 distinct CDR3 sequences, with around 20% observed a single time. Germline values: CDR1 DFQATT, CDR2 SNEGSKA (reference sequence). The CDR3 spans 15 residues. Trimming took 6 bases from V and 5 from J; bases not matched to a gene: 11. Sequenced material: PBMCs from blood, taken 5 days after vaccination. This chain joins TRBV20-1 and TRBJ2-5, with 11 bases fitting TRBD2. This receptor was identified in a man aged 45-65 years who received an inactivated influenza vaccine. CDR3 protein: CSARLAGSGGETQYF. For the CDR3, the DNA is TGCAGTGCCCGACTAGCGGGGTCTGGGGGGGAGACCCAGTACTTC.